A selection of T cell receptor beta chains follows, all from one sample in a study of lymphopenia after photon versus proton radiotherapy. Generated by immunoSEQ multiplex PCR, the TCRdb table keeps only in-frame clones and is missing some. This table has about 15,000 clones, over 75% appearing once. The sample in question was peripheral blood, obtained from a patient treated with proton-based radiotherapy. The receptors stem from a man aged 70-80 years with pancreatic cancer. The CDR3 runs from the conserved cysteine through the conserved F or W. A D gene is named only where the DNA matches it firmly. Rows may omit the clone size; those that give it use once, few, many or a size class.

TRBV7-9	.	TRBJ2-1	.	TGTGCCAGCAGCTTTCGCATTGGAGAGCAGTTCTTC	CASSFRIGEQFF
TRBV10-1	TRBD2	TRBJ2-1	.	TGCGCCAGCAGTGAGTACGGGGGGGGCTCTGGCAATGAGCAGTTCTTC	CASSEYGGGSGNEQFF
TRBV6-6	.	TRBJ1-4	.	TGTGCCAGCAGTTATGGACGGACTGGTGAAAAACTGTTTTTT	CASSYGRTGEKLFF
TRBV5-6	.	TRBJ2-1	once	TGTGCCAGCAGCGCAGGGGGGGTCAACTACAATGAGCAGTTCTTC	CASSAGGVNYNEQFF
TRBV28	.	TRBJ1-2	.	TGTGCCAGCAGAAAAGCGTGGGGGGGGAACTATGGCTACACCTTC	CASRKAWGGNYGYTF
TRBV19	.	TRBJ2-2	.	TGTGCCAGTAGTATAGGAGTGGGAAACACCGGGGAGCTGTTTTTT	CASSIGVGNTGELFF
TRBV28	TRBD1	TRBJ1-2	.	TGTGCCAGCAGTTTCGACAGGGGGCGCGGAGTAGGTGGCTACACCTTC	CASSFDRGRGVGGYTF
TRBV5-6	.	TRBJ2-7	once	TGTGCCAGCAGCCAGAGGGGACACTTCTACGAGCAGTACTTC	CASSQRGHFYEQYF
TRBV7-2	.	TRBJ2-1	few	TGTGCCAGCAGCTTCCTCAGGGTGTCGGGGAATGAGCAGTTCTTC	CASSFLRVSGNEQFF
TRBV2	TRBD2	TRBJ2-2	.	TGTGCCAGCAGGGGACTAGCGGGAGTTGCCGGGGAGCTGTTTTTT	CASRGLAGVAGELFF
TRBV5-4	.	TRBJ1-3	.	TGTGCTAGCAGCTCGACAGCGGGAAACACCATATATTTT	CASSSTAGNTIYF
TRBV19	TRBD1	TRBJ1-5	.	TGTGCCAGTACCTCTTCTCAGGGGGCGCTGGGACAGCCCCAGCATTTT	CASTSSQGALGQPQHF
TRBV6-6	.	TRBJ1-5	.	TGTGCCAGCAGTTTACGACAGGAGCATCAGCCCCAGCATTTT	CASSLRQEHQPQHF
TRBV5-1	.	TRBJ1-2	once	TGCGCCAGCTCCCGGGAAACCAACTATGGCTACACCTTC	CASSRETNYGYTF
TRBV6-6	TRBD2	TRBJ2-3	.	TGTGCCAGCAGTTACTTGCGGGAGGACCGTTTAGATACGCAGTATTTT	CASSYLREDRLDTQYF
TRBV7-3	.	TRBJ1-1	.	TGTGCCAGCAGCATTTACAGGGTTGCCACTGAAGCTTTCTTT	CASSIYRVATEAFF
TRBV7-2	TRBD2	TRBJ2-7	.	TGTGCCAGCAGTCAACTAGCGGGAGGGCCCTACGAGCAGTACTTC	CASSQLAGGPYEQYF
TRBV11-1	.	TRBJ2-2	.	TGTGCCAGCAGCTTAGCCGGGGGAGGCACCGGGGAGCTGTTTTTT	CASSLAGGGTGELFF
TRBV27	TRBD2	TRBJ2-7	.	TGTGCCAGCAGGATAGCGGGATCCAGCTCCTACGAGCAGTACTTC	CASRIAGSSSYEQYF
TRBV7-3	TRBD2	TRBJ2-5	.	TGTGCCAGCAGCCAAGGACTAGCTGGAGAGACCCAGTACTTC	CASSQGLAGETQYF
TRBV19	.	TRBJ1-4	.	TGTGCCAGTAGCCGGACGGTCCTAGATGAAAAACTGTTTTTT	CASSRTVLDEKLFF
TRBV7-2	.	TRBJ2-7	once	TGTGCCAGCAGCCGGGGTTGGTACGAGCAGTACTTC	CASSRGWYEQYF
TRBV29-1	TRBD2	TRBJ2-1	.	TGCAGCGTTGGCGGCGGGAGGTCCTACAATGAGCAGTTCTTC	CSVGGGRSYNEQFF
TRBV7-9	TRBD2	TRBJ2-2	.	TGTGCCAGCCGCGCCGAAGTGGGACTAGCGGGAGGGGACACCGGGGAGCTGTTTTTT	CASRAEVGLAGGDTGELFF
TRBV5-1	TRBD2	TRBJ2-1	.	TGCGCCAGCACACTGGGCGGGGGGTCCTACAATGAGCAGTTCTTC	CASTLGGGSYNEQFF
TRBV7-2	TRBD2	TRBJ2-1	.	TGTGCCAGCAGCTTACTGGGACTAGCTTGGTATGAGCAGTTCTTC	CASSLLGLAWYEQFF
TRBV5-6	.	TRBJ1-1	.	TGTGCCAGCAGCTTCTCAGGGTCCTGGGGGACTGAAGCTTTCTTT	CASSFSGSWGTEAFF
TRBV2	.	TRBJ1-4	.	TGTGCCAGCAGTGTCATCGACAGGTCAGGGGCCTTTAATGAAAAACTGTTTTTT	CASSVIDRSGAFNEKLFF
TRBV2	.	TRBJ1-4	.	TGTGCCAGCAGGGTGGCCAGGGGCGCAACTAATGAAAAACTGTTTTTT	CASRVARGATNEKLFF
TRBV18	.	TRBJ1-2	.	TGTGCCAGCTCACCCAAGACAGTTGGAATATACACCTTC	CASSPKTVGIYTF
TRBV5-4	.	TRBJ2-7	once	TGTGCCAGCAGCTTGGGAAGCGGGACATCCAACGAGCAGTACTTC	CASSLGSGTSNEQYF
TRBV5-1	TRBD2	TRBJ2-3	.	TGCGCCAGCAGCTTGGCCGGGGGGAGAGCCACAGATACGCAGTATTTT	CASSLAGGRATDTQYF
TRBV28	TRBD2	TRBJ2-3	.	TGTGCCAGCAGTTTAGGACTAGCGGGAGAGAGAGATACGCAGTATTTT	CASSLGLAGERDTQYF
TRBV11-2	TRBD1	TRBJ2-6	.	TGTGCCAGCAGCTCCCTCCGGGACAGGCCTACCTCTGGGGCCAACGTCCTGACTTTC	CASSSLRDRPTSGANVLTF
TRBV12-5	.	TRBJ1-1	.	TGTGCTAGTGGTTTGATGGTTTCCAACACTGAAGCTTTCTTT	CASGLMVSNTEAFF
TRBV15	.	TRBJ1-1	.	TGTGCCACCAGCAGTACTAGGCGGGGTCTAGCTTTCTTT	CATSSTRRGLAFF
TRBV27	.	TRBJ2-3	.	TGTGCCAGCAGTTTAATTGGGCCAGATACGCAGTATTTT	CASSLIGPDTQYF
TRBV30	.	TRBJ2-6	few	TGTGCCTGGAGTAGCGGCTCTGGGGCCAACGTCCTGACTTTC	CAWSSGSGANVLTF
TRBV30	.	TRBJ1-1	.	TGTGCCTGGACGGTAGAACGGGGAACTGAAGCTTTCTTT	CAWTVERGTEAFF
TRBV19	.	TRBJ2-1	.	TGTGCCAGCGGGCAGTCCTACAATGAGCAGTTCTTC	CASGQSYNEQFF
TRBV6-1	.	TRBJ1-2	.	TGTGCCAGCAGTGTCAACCCTTCTAGACACGAAGGGGGGGTTCGCTATGGCTACACCTTC	CASSVNPSRHEGGVRYGYTF
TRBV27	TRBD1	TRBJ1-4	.	TGTGCCAGCAGTTTATTCCGACTCGGACAGGAGGAAAAACTGTTTTTT	CASSLFRLGQEEKLFF
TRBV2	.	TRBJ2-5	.	TGTGCCAGCGGGTTGCGGGAGACCCAGTACTTC	CASGLRETQYF
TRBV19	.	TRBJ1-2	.	TGTGCCAGTAGTATAATTCTGGGTAGTGGCTACACCTTC	CASSIILGSGYTF
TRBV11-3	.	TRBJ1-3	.	TGTGCCAGCAGCTCAAATATGCGCCTTCACACCATATATTTT	CASSSNMRLHTIYF
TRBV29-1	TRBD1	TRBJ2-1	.	TGCAGCGCAAGACCGGGACAGGGGATATACAATGAGCAGTTCTTC	CSARPGQGIYNEQFF
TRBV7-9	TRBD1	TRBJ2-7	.	TGTGCCAGCAGCTTACAGACAGGGCGCGAGCAGTACTTC	CASSLQTGREQYF
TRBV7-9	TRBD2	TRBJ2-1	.	TGTGCCAGCAGCCCACCGGGGGGGCCTAGCTCCTACAATGAGCAGTTCTTC	CASSPPGGPSSYNEQFF
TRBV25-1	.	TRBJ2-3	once	TGTGCCAGCAGTGAAGGAATTTGGACGGATACGCAGTATTTT	CASSEGIWTDTQYF